A selection of T cell receptor beta chains follows, all from one sample in a study of blood T cell repertoires in COVID-19. The repertoire was sequenced with immunoSEQ multiplex PCR; TCRdb's copy has only in-frame clones and lacks some. The sample includes over 250,000 clones, around 87% seen only once; the top ten take roughly 5.2%. The sequencing sample was made of PBMCs or T cells enriched from blood (not recorded which). The source is a young woman who had recovered from COVID-19. Each CDR3 is given without its conserved first and last residue.

j_call: TRBJ1-5
v_call: TRBV6-1
cdr3_aa: ASSEVGAVYGNQPQH

j_call: TRBJ1-1
v_call: TRBV3-1/TRBV3-2
cdr3_aa: ASSHLAMNTEAF

j_call: TRBJ2-3
v_call: TRBV28
cdr3_aa: ASSLGAGGTDTQY

j_call: TRBJ2-7
v_call: TRBV7-9
cdr3_aa: ASSGGIGGREQY

j_call: TRBJ1-2
v_call: TRBV10-3
cdr3_aa: AISEDRDYGYT

j_call: TRBJ1-2
v_call: TRBV29-1
cdr3_aa: SGWTGNSYGYT

j_call: TRBJ1-4
v_call: TRBV6-5
cdr3_aa: ASRTGAPNEKLF

j_call: TRBJ1-4
v_call: TRBV12-5
cdr3_aa: ASGLVLSRGTEFNEKLF

j_call: TRBJ1-2
v_call: TRBV7-2
cdr3_aa: ASSLADPGQDGYT

j_call: TRBJ1-2
v_call: TRBV6-5
cdr3_aa: ASTSLGKYGYT

j_call: TRBJ2-5
v_call: TRBV5-3
cdr3_aa: ARSLPELAGMETQY

j_call: TRBJ2-2
v_call: TRBV27
cdr3_aa: ASSLADTYTGELF

j_call: TRBJ1-1
v_call: TRBV6-2/TRBV6-3
cdr3_aa: ASSQGARAF

j_call: TRBJ2-7
v_call: TRBV7-2
cdr3_aa: ASSLTGKVHEQY

j_call: TRBJ1-5
v_call: TRBV6-5
cdr3_aa: ASRLHRVSNQPQH

j_call: TRBJ2-2
v_call: TRBV18
cdr3_aa: ASSPPGLRGHGELF

j_call: TRBJ1-1
v_call: TRBV5-4
cdr3_aa: ASSSPTRGRNTEAF

j_call: TRBJ2-3
v_call: TRBV15
cdr3_aa: ATSRGGGAGTDTQY

j_call: TRBJ1-6
v_call: TRBV27
cdr3_aa: ASSLGTGSGSPLH

j_call: TRBJ2-7
v_call: TRBV6-5
cdr3_aa: ASSLGQGRFYEQY

j_call: TRBJ1-1
v_call: TRBV9
cdr3_aa: ASSFRVYTEAF

j_call: TRBJ1-5
v_call: TRBV6-5
cdr3_aa: ASSRTGGNQPQH

j_call: TRBJ2-6
v_call: TRBV3-1/TRBV3-2
cdr3_aa: ASSQVGAGANVLT

j_call: TRBJ2-2
v_call: TRBV5-4
cdr3_aa: ASSFGQGPWNTGELF

j_call: TRBJ2-1
v_call: TRBV13
cdr3_aa: ASSLVPSGGAIEQF

j_call: TRBJ1-1
v_call: TRBV9
cdr3_aa: ASSSHPRGGDRNTEAF

j_call: TRBJ2-1
v_call: TRBV3-1/TRBV3-2
cdr3_aa: ASSQGYSGGANYNEQF

j_call: TRBJ2-2
v_call: TRBV5-1
cdr3_aa: ASSLAGGDRGAGELF

j_call: TRBJ1-5
v_call: TRBV6-1
cdr3_aa: ASSEIHSNQPQH

j_call: TRBJ1-1
v_call: TRBV29-1
cdr3_aa: SVEETQGAAAF

j_call: TRBJ1-2
v_call: TRBV19
cdr3_aa: ASKDRVYGYT

j_call: TRBJ2-6
v_call: TRBV5-1
cdr3_aa: ASSGYTGMGANVLT

j_call: TRBJ2-7
v_call: TRBV6-6
cdr3_aa: ASSSPRQTFYEQY

j_call: TRBJ1-2
v_call: TRBV4-3
cdr3_aa: ASSQDTGDYGYT

j_call: TRBJ2-2
v_call: TRBV28
cdr3_aa: ASRAGRTGELF